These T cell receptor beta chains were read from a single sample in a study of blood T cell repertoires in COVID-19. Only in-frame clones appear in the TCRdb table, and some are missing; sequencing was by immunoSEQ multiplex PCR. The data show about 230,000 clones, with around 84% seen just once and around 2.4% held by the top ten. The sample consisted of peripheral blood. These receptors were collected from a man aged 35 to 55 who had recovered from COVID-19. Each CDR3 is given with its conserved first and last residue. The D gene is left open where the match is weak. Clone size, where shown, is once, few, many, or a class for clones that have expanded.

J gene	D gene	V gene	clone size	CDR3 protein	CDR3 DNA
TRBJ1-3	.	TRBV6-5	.	CASSYGQGLTGNTIYF	TGTGCCAGCAGTTATGGCCAGGGCCTTACGGGAAACACCATATATTTT
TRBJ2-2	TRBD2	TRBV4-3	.	CASSPRTSGTGELFF	TGCGCCAGCAGCCCACGGACTAGCGGAACCGGGGAGCTGTTTTTT
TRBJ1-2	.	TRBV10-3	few	CAIAPDRSYGYTF	TGTGCCATCGCGCCCGACAGAAGTTATGGCTACACCTTC
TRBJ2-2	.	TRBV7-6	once	CASSPRRVRSGELFF	TGTGCCAGCAGCCCGAGGAGAGTCCGGTCCGGGGAGCTGTTTTTT
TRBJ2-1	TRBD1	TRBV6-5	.	CASRRGQGASEQFF	TGTGCCAGCAGGAGGGGACAGGGGGCGAGTGAGCAGTTCTTC
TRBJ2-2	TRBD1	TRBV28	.	CASSPGQVPGELFF	TGTGCCAGCAGCCCCGGACAGGTCCCCGGGGAGCTGTTTTTT
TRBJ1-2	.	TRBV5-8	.	CASSLQRQRTYGYTF	TGTGCCAGCAGCTTGCAGAGACAGAGGACCTATGGCTACACCTTC
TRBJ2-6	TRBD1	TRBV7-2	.	CASRRGQGTRLSGANVLTF	TGTGCCAGCAGACGGGGACAGGGGACGCGACTTTCTGGGGCCAACGTCCTGACTTTC
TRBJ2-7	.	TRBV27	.	CASRSLFGGSSYEQYF	TGTGCCAGCCGATCCTTGTTCGGGGGTAGCTCCTACGAGCAGTACTTC
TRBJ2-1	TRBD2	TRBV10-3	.	CAISDPTSGSYNEQFF	TGTGCCATCAGTGACCCCACTAGCGGGTCGTACAATGAGCAGTTCTTC
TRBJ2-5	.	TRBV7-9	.	CASSFQGFQETQYF	TGTGCCAGCAGCTTCCAGGGGTTCCAAGAGACCCAGTACTTC
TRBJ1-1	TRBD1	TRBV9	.	CASSVNQGDTEAFF	TGTGCCAGCAGCGTCAATCAGGGGGACACTGAAGCTTTCTTT
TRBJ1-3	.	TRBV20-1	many	CSASDGVLENTIYF	TGCAGTGCTAGTGACGGAGTACTCGAGAACACCATATATTTT
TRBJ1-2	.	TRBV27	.	CASGVSGTAGLGYTF	TGTGCCAGCGGAGTCTCCGGGACGGCGGGGCTTGGCTACACCTTC
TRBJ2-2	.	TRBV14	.	CASSQGAGVVRELFF	TGTGCCAGCAGCCAAGGGGCAGGGGTCGTACGGGAGCTGTTTTTT
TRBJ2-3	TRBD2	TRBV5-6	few	CASSYGLADTDTQYF	TGTGCCAGCAGCTACGGACTAGCGGACACAGATACGCAGTATTTT
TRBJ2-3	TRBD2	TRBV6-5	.	CASSNQGGVPDTQYF	TGTGCCAGCAGCAATCAGGGAGGGGTCCCAGATACGCAGTATTTT
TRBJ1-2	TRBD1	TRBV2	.	CASSQGQGLIYTF	TGTGCCAGCAGTCAGGGACAGGGATTAATCTACACCTTC
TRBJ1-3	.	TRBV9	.	CASSWGGVAGNTIYF	TGTGCCAGCTCTTGGGGCGGAGTCGCCGGAAACACCATATATTTT
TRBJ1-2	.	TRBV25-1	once	CASSEGVGAYGYTF	TGTGCCAGCAGTGAAGGGGTGGGGGCATATGGCTACACCTTC
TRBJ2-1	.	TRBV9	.	CASSVGGGYNEQFF	TGTGCCAGCAGCGTAGGGGGCGGTTACAATGAGCAGTTCTTC
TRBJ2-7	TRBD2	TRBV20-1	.	CSASPSGMIREQYF	TGCAGTGCTAGTCCTAGCGGGATGATAAGGGAGCAGTACTTC
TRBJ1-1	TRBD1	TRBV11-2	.	CASSVKGGANTEAFF	TGTGCCAGCAGCGTGAAAGGGGGCGCGAACACTGAAGCTTTCTTT
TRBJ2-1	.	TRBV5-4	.	CASSPDSGPYNEQFF	TGTGCCAGCAGCCCGGACAGCGGCCCCTACAATGAGCAGTTCTTC
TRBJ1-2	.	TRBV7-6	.	CASSLRFWRGGTPYGYTF	TGTGCCAGCAGCTTACGATTTTGGCGGGGGGGCACCCCCTATGGCTACACCTTC
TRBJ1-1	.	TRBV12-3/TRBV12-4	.	CTSSFYFTEAFF	TGTACCAGCAGTTTTTATTTCACTGAAGCTTTCTTT
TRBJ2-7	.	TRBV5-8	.	CASSFTGGGLYEQYF	TGTGCCAGCAGCTTTACTGGCGGAGGCCTCTACGAGCAGTACTTC
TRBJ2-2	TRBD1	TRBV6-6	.	CASSPEGQGAYTGELFF	TGTGCCAGCAGTCCAGAAGGACAGGGGGCATACACCGGGGAGCTGTTTTTT
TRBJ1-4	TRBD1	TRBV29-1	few	CSVGTGYEKLFF	TGCAGCGTTGGGACAGGGTATGAAAAACTGTTTTTT
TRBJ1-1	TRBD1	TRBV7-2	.	CASSPQTGLNTEAFF	TGTGCCAGCAGTCCTCAGACAGGGTTGAACACTGAAGCTTTCTTT
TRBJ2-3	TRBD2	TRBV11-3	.	CASSLGWRGTTDTQYF	TGTGCCAGCAGCTTAGGATGGCGGGGGACCACAGATACGCAGTATTTT
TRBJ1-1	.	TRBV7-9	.	CASSLASRGNTEAFF	TGTGCCAGCAGCTTAGCATCCAGGGGAAACACTGAAGCTTTCTTT